The entry below describes one T cell receptor beta chain. Its cognate antigen is unknown. This record comes from a study of T cells in Graves' hyperthyroidism and ophthalmopathy. Study-level points and caveats: Most clonotypes expanded in thyroid above 0.001 were likewise present in blood.

Across 18 months, stable Graves' hyperthyroidism was marked by no progression to ophthalmopathy. Based on clinical symptoms, serum thyroxine and TRAb, thyroid ultrasound and orbital computed tomography, diagnoses were reached. V gave up 0 bases and J gave up 13 bases, with 13 bases separating them. The CDR3 covers 12 residues. Per the germline V gene, CDR1 is DFQATT and CDR2 is SNEGSKA (reference sequence). Amplified TCR beta CDR3 regions derived from RNA transcripts. Researchers ran a first-round RT-PCR on the TCR CDR3 using the HTBI primer set. Each CDR3 protein gets one entry after TCRdb re-called the multiplex PCR reads with MiXCR. The sample lists 600,000 to 650,000 distinct CDR3 sequences; roughly 17% were seen once.

This receptor was obtained from a woman younger than 45 with Graves' hyperthyroidism. This sequence joins TRBV20-1 and TRBJ2-1; D unresolved. The sample consisted of blood. The CDR3 DNA reads TGCAGTGCTAGAGACGACGCCACGGGTCAGTTCTTC. This gives the protein CSARDDATGQFF.